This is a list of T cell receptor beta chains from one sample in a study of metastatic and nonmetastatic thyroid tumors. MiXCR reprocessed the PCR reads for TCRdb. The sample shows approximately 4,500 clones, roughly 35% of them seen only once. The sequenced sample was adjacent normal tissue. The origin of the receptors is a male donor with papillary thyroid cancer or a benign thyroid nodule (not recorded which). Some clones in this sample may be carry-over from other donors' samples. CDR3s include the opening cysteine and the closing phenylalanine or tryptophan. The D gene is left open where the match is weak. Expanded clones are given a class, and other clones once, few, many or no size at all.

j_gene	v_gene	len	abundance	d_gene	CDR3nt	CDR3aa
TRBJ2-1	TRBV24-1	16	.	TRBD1	TGTGCCACCAGTGATGCACCGGGACAGGGAGACAATGAGCAGTTCTTC	CATSDAPGQGDNEQFF
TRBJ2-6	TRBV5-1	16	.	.	TGCGCCAGCAGCTTGGAAGTCGGGATTGGGGCCAACGTCCTGACTTTC	CASSLEVGIGANVLTF
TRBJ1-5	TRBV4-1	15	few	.	TGCGCCAGCAGCCAAGATCTTGGGTGGGTCCAGCCCCAGCATTTT	CASSQDLGWVQPQHF
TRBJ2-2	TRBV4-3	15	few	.	TGCGCCAGCAGCCAAGTTCAGGGATACACCGGGGAGCTGTTTTTT	CASSQVQGYTGELFF
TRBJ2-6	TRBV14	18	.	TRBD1	TGTGCCAGCAGCCACCGGACAGGGGCTTTCTCTGGGGCCAACGTCCTGACTTTC	CASSHRTGAFSGANVLTF
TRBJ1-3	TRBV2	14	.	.	TGTGCCAGCAGTGATAAGGTCTCTGGAAACACCATATATTTT	CASSDKVSGNTIYF
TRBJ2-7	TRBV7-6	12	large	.	TGTGCCAGCAGCGCGATTGCCTACGAGCAGTACTTC	CASSAIAYEQYF
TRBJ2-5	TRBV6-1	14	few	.	TGTGCCAGCAGTGAAGGTGTAGGGCAAGAGACCCAGTACTTC	CASSEGVGQETQYF
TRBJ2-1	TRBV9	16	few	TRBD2	TGTGCCAGCAGCTCTCGGACTAGCGAGATTCGCAATGAGCAGTTCTTC	CASSSRTSEIRNEQFF
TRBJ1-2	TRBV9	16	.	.	TGTGCCAGCAGCGCCGCCCGGGACCTCACTGGGTATGGCTACACCTTC	CASSAARDLTGYGYTF
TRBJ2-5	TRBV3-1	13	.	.	TGTGCCAGCAGCCAAGTCCCTGGGGAGACCCAGTACTTC	CASSQVPGETQYF
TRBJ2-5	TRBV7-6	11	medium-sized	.	TGTGCCAGCAGCGAGGGAGAGACCCAGTACTTC	CASSEGETQYF
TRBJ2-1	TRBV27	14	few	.	TGTGCCAGCAGCACGAGGACCGGACCCAATGAGCAGTTCTTC	CASSTRTGPNEQFF
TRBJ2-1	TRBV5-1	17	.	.	TGCGCCAGCAGCTCCGGGCCCGTTGACAGCCTCTACAATGAGCAGTTCTTC	CASSSGPVDSLYNEQFF
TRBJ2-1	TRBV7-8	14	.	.	TGTGCCAGCAGCCCGGGGGATCTTCGGAATGAGCAGTTCTTC	CASSPGDLRNEQFF
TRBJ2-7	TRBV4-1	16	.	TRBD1	TGCGCCAGCAGCCAAGATCGGACAGGGTTCACCTACGAGCAGTACTTC	CASSQDRTGFTYEQYF
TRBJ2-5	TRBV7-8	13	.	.	TGTGCCAGCAGCTTAGGATCGACAGAGACCCAGTACTTC	CASSLGSTETQYF
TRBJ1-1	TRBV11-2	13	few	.	TGTGCCAGCAGCTTCGGGCCCAGGGCTGAAGCTTTCTTT	CASSFGPRAEAFF
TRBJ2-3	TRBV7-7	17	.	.	TGTGCTAGCAGCTTAGCACCAACAGGGTTGGGGACAGATACGCAGTATTTT	CASSLAPTGLGTDTQYF
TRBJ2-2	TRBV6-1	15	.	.	TGTGCCAGCAGAAAGGTCGGTTTGAACACCGGGGAGCTGTTTTTT	CASRKVGLNTGELFF
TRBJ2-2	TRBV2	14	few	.	TGTGCCAGCAGTAAGGGGCAGGGGACCGGGGAGCTGTTTTTT	CASSKGQGTGELFF
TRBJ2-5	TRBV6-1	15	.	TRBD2	TGTGCCAGCAGTACGCTAGCGGGAGAGGGGGAGACCCAGTACTTC	CASSTLAGEGETQYF
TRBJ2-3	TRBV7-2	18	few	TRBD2	TGTGCCAGCAGCTTAGGGCTAGCGGGAGGGCGGAGCACAGATACGCAGTATTTT	CASSLGLAGGRSTDTQYF
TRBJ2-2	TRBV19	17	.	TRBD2	TGTGCCAGTAGTATCTTTTGGACTAGGCAGACCACCGGGGAGCTGTTTTTT	CASSIFWTRQTTGELFF
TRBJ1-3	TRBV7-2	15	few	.	TGTGCCAGCAGCGCGCGGACATACTCTGGAAACACCATATATTTT	CASSARTYSGNTIYF
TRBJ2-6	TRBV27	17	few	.	TGTGCCAGCAAGTCAAGACAGGTAATGAGTGGGGCCAACGTCCTGACTTTC	CASKSRQVMSGANVLTF
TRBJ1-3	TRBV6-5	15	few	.	TGTGCCAGCAGTTACCCCGGACGGGATGGGGACACCATATATTTT	CASSYPGRDGDTIYF
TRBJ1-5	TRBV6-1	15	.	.	TGTGCCAGCAGTCGGGGCCGGGGTAGCAATCAGCCCCAGCATTTT	CASSRGRGSNQPQHF
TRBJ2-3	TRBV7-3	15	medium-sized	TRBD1	TGTGCCAGCAGCCTCCGACAGGGAGTGAGAGATACGCAGTATTTT	CASSLRQGVRDTQYF
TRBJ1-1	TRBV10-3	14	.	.	TGTGCCATCAGTGCGAATAGCGGGGGAACTGAAGCTTTCTTT	CAISANSGGTEAFF
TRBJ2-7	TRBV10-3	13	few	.	TGTGCCATCAGTGGGGGGCCCTGGGACGAGCAGTACTTC	CAISGGPWDEQYF
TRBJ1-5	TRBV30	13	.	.	TGTGCCTGGAGCATAGATCGCAATCAGCCCCAGCACTTT	CAWSIDRNQPQHF
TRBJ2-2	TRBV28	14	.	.	TGTGCCAGCAGGGAACTAACTAGCACCGGGGAGCTGTTTTTT	CASRELTSTGELFF
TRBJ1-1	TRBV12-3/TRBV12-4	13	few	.	TGTGCCAGCAGTTTATTGAGTCGGACTGAAGCTTTCTTT	CASSLLSRTEAFF
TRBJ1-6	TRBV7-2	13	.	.	TGTGCCAGCAGCCCCCCCGAGGGTTCACCCCTCCACTTT	CASSPPEGSPLHF
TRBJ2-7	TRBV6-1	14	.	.	TGTGCCAGCAGTGAACGGGGTAGGTCCTACGAGCAGTACTTC	CASSERGRSYEQYF